This T cell receptor (beta chain) was found in a study of T cells in Graves' hyperthyroidism and ophthalmopathy. General study findings and limits: Ophthalmopathy cases were set apart from stable hyperthyroidism by a 13 V-J model.

Comment on this clonotype: Its target is not known.

In patients aged 18 to 65, hyperthyroidism was newly diagnosed, with duration under 2 months. Amplification yielded TCR beta CDR3 regions, with RNA transcripts as the source. The HTBI primer set served for first-round RT-PCR of the TCR CDR3. A single record per CDR3 protein comes from TCRdb applying MiXCR to the multiplex PCR reads. The table lists 550,000 to 650,000 distinct CDR3 sequences, about 15% of them singletons. V lost 5 bases and J lost 0, with 11 bases in between. Germline-derived CDR1 and CDR2 are LNHDA and SQIVND (reference sequence). The CDR3 sequence is 15 residues long. The clonotype comes from a woman aged 25-40 years with Graves' hyperthyroidism that later progressed to Graves' ophthalmopathy. The specimen sequenced was blood. The V call is TRBV19, the J call TRBJ2-1; D is ambiguous. In DNA, the CDR3 is TGTGCCAGTAGTCCTCGGCTTTTCTCCTACAATGAGCAGTTCTTC. It is translated as CASSPRLFSYNEQFF.